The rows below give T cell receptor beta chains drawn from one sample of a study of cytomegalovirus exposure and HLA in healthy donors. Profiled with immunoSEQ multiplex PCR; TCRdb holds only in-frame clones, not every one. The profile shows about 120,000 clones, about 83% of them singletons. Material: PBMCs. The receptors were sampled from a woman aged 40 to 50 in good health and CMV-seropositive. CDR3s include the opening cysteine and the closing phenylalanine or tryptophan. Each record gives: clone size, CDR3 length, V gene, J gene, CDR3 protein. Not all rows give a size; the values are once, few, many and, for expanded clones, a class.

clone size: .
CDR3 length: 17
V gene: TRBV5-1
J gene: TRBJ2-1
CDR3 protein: CASSWGLAGGSYNEQFF

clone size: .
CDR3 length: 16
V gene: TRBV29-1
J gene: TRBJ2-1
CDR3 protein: CSVASLASGMYNEQFF

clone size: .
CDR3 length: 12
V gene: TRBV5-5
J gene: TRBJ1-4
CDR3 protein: CASSLAGEKLFF

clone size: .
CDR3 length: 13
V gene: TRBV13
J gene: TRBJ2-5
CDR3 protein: CASSPGTPKTQYF

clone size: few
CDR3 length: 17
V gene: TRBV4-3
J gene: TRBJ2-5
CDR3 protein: CASSQDIGGSGIETQYF

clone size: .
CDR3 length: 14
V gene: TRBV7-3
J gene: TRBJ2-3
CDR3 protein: CASSSDGMTDTQYF

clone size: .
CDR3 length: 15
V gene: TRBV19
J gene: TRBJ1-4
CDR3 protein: CASSIQTGEGEKLFF

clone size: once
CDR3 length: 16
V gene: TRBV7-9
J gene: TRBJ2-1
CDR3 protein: CSSSPSSGRGYNEQFF

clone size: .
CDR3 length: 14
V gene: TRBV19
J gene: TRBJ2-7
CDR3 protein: CASSVSSTRDEQYF

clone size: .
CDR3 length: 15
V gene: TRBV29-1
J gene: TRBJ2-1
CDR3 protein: CSVGLAGGSYNEQFF

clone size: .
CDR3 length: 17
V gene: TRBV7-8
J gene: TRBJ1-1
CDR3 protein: CASTSHNDRGRGTEAFF

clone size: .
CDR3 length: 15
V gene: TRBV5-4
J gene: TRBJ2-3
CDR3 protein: CASRLGGTVPDTQYF

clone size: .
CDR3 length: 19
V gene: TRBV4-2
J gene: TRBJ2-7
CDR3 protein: CASSQESGPSLAGGFEQYF

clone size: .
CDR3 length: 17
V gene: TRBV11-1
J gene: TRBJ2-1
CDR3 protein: CASSYGLAGESYNEQFF

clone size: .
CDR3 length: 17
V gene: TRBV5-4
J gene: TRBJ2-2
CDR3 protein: CASSAVAGGPGTGELFF

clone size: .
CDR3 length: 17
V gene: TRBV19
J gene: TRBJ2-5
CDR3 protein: CASSASKAGYLQETQYF

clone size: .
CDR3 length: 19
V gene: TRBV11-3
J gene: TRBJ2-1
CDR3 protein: CASSPAASRLAGSYNEQFF

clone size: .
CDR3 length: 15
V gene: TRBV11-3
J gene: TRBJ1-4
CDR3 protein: CASSLQGRRNEKLFF

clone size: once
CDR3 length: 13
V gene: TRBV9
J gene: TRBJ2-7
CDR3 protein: CASSGDLSSEQYF

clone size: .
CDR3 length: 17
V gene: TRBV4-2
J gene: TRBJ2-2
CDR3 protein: CASSQVGREGPGGELFF

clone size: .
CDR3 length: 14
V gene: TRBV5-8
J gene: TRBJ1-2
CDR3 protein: CASSFTPTNYGYTF

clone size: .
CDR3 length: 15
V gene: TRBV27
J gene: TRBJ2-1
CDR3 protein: CASREQRERYNEQFF

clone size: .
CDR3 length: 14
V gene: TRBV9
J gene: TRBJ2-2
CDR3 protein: CASSVTGNTGELFF

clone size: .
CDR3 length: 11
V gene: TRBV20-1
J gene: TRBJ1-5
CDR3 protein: CSASDGGPQHF

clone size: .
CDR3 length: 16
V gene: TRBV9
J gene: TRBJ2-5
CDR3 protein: CASSVVSSGRGETQYF

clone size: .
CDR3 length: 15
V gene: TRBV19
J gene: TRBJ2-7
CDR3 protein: CASSASRDTVYEQYF

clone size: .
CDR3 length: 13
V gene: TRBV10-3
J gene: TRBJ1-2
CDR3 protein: CAISEVQAYGYTF

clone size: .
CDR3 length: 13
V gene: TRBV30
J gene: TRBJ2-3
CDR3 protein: CAWMGRDTDTQYF

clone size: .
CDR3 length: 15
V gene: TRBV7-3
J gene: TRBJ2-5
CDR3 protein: CASSIGTSPMETQYF

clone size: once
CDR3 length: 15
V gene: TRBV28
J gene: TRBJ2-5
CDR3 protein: CASSSGQGAGQTQYF

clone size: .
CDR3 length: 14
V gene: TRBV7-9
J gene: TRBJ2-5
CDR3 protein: CASSLRTSGGTQYF

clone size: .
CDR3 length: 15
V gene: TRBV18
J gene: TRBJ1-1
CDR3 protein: CASSPNRGRNTEAFF

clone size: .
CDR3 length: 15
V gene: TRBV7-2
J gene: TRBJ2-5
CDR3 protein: CASSRLLTDQETQYF

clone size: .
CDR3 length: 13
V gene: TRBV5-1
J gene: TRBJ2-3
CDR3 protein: CASSLEGTDTQYF

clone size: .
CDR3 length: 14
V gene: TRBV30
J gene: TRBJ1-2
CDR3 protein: CAWRFPGELYGYTF

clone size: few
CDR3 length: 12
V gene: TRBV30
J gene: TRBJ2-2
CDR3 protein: CAWSVPVGELFF

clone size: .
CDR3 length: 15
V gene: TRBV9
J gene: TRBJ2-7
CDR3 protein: CASSVGTARMGEQYF

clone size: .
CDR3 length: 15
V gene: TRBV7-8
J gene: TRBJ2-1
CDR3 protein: CASRKVAGGSNEQFF

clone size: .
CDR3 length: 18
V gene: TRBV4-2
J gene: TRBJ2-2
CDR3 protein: CASSQDLVALTNTGELFF

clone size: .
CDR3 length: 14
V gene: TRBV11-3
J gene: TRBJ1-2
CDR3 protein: CASSFRTANYGYTF

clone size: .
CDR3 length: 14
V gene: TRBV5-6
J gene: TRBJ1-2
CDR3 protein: CASSWRGQGYGYTF

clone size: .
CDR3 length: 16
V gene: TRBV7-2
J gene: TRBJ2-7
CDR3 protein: CASRRLAGHASYEQYF

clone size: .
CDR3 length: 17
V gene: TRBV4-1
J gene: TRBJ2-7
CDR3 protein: CASSLLAGNRVTYEQYF